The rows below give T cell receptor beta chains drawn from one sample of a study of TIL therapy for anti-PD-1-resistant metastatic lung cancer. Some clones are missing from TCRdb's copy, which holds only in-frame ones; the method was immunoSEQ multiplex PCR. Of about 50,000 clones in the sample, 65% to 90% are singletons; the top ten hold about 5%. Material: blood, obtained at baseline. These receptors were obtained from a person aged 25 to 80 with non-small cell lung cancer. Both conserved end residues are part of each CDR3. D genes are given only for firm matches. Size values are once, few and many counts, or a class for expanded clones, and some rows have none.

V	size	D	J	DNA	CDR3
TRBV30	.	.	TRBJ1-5	TGTGCCTGGAGTCCAGGGGTAGGGCAGCCCCAGCATTTT	CAWSPGVGQPQHF
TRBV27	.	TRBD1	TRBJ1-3	TGTGCCAGCAGTGACAGGGTTGGAAACACCATATATTTT	CASSDRVGNTIYF
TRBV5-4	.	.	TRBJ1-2	TGTGCCAGCAGCTTGGGGTGGGTCTATGGCTACACCTTC	CASSLGWVYGYTF
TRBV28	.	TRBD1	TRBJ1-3	TGTGCCAGCAGTCATAGGACAGGGAAATATTTT	CASSHRTGKYF
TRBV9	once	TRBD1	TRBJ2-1	TGTGCCAGCAGCTCGTGGACAGGGTACAATGAGCAGTTCTTC	CASSSWTGYNEQFF
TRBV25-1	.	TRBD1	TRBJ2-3	TGTGCCAGCAGTCCCCAGAGAGGAACAGGGGGCACAGATACGCAGTATTTT	CASSPQRGTGGTDTQYF
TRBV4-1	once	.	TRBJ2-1	TGCGCCAGCAGCCAAGATCGACCGCACAATGAGCAGTTCTTC	CASSQDRPHNEQFF
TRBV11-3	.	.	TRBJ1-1	TGTGCCAGCAGCGTCGGGACAATGGCTGAAGCTTTCTTT	CASSVGTMAEAFF
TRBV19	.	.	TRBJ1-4	TGTGCCAGTAGCACCGGGGCAGGGAATGAAAAACTGTTTTTT	CASSTGAGNEKLFF
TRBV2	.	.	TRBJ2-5	TGTGCCAGCAGGGCGGAGACCCAGTACTTC	CASRAETQYF
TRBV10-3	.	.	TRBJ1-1	TGTGCCATCAGTGAGTGGGGCAGGGGCACTGAAGCTTTCTTT	CAISEWGRGTEAFF
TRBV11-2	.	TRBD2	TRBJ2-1	TGTGCCAGCAGCTTACCCCTAGCGGGGGTAGGGGAGCAGTTCTTC	CASSLPLAGVGEQFF
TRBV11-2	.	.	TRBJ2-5	TGTGCCAGCAGCGGAGTGGGGGACGGGGAGACCCAGTACTTC	CASSGVGDGETQYF
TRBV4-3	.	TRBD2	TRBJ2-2	TGCGCCAGCAGCCAAGAGACTAGCGGGGGGGCCGGCGGGGAGCTGTTTTTT	CASSQETSGGAGGELFF
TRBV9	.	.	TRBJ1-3	TGTGCCAGCAGCGTAAGGAGTAACTATGGCACCATATATTTT	CASSVRSNYGTIYF
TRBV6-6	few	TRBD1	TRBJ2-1	TGTGCCAGCAGTGGGACAGGGGCGTCCTACAATGAGCAGTTCTTC	CASSGTGASYNEQFF
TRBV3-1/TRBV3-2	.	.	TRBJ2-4	TGTGCCAGCAGCCATAGGGGGGGCATGGCCAAAAACATTCAGTACTTC	CASSHRGGMAKNIQYF
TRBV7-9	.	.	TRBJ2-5	TGTGCCAGCAGCTTAGCTCTTCGGGACACCTCAGAGACCCAGTACTTC	CASSLALRDTSETQYF
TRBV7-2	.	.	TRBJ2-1	TGTGCCAGCAGCTTAGCGGGGGGGCCACATGAGCAGTTCTTC	CASSLAGGPHEQFF
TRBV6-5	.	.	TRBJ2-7	TGTGCCAGCAGGCCCGATTCCTACGAGCAGTACTTC	CASRPDSYEQYF
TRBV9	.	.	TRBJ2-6	TGTGCCAGCAGCGGGGGGCAGGGAAAAAGGGCTGGGGCCAACGTCCTGACTTTC	CASSGGQGKRAGANVLTF
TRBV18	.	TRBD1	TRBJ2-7	TGTGCCAGCTCACCCGCCGGCAGGGGGTGGGAGTACTTC	CASSPAGRGWEYF
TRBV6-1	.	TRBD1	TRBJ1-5	TGTGCCAGCAGTGTAATGGACAGGGGGGCCAATCAGCCCCAGCATTTT	CASSVMDRGANQPQHF
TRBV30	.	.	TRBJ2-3	TGTGCCTGGAGTGTACTGCAGGGGTCGGATACGCAGTATTTT	CAWSVLQGSDTQYF
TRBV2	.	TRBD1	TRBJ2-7	TGTGCCAGCAGTACCGTCAGGGGGTCCCCCTACGAGCAGTACTTC	CASSTVRGSPYEQYF
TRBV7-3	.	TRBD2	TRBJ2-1	TGTGCCAGCAGCTTAAAAGGACTAGCGGGAGGTTCTGAGCAGTTCTTC	CASSLKGLAGGSEQFF
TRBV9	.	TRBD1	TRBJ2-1	TGTGCCAGCAGCGTAGCTCTGGGACAGGGGGCGGGTGAGCAGTTCTTC	CASSVALGQGAGEQFF
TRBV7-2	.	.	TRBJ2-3	TGTGCCAGCAGCCCCCCGGACGCGAGGCAATACACAGATACGCAGTATTTT	CASSPPDARQYTDTQYF
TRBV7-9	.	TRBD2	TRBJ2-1	TGTGCCAGCAGCTTTAGAGCGGGAGGGCCAGGGGCATACAATGAGCAGTTCTTC	CASSFRAGGPGAYNEQFF
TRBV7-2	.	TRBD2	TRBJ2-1	TGTGCCAGCAGCCGCCCCAGGACTAGCGGGAGGAACCACCATGAGCAGTTCTTC	CASSRPRTSGRNHHEQFF
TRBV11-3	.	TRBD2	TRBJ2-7	TGTGCCAGCAGCCCAGGACTAGCGGCGGGTTACGAGCAGTACTTC	CASSPGLAAGYEQYF
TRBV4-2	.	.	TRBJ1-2	TGTGCCAGCAGCCAAGCGGGGAACTATGGCTACACCTTC	CASSQAGNYGYTF
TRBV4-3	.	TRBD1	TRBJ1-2	TGCGCCAGCAGCCAAGAAGTGTTGGACAGGGTGTATGGCTACACCTTC	CASSQEVLDRVYGYTF
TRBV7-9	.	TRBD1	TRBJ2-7	TGTGCCAGCAGCTCCCCCCGGGACAGTTACGAGCAGTACTTC	CASSSPRDSYEQYF
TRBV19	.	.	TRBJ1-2	TGTGCCAGTCAATCCGCGCCACAGGGTTTCAGCTACACCTTC	CASQSAPQGFSYTF
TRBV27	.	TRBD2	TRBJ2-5	TGTGCCAGCAGTCGGCGGGGGGGCGCGGAGACCCAGTACTTC	CASSRRGGAETQYF
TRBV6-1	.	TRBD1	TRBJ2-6	TGTGCCAGCAGTGCGGGATTCTTGGGACAGGGAATCCCTGGGGCCAACGTCCTGACTTTC	CASSAGFLGQGIPGANVLTF
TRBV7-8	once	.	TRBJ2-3	TGTGCCAGCAGCTTAGCTACAGATACGCAGTATTTT	CASSLATDTQYF
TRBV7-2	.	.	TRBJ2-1	TGTGCCAGCAGCTTTTCGTCTTTTGCGGGACACAATGAGCAGTTCTTC	CASSFSSFAGHNEQFF
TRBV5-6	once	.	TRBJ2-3	TGTGCCAGCAGCCCCCTCCGCACAGATACGCAGTATTTT	CASSPLRTDTQYF
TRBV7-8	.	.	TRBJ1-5	TGTGCCAGCAGCTTAGCTGTGGGGAGAGATCAGCCCCAGCATTTT	CASSLAVGRDQPQHF
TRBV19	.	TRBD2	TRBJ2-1	TGTGCCAGTAGTATGGGAGGGAGCTCCTACAATGAGCAGTTCTTC	CASSMGGSSYNEQFF
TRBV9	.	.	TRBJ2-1	TGTGCCAGCAGCCGCGCTGGGACCAGCGTCCACAATGAGCAGTTCTTC	CASSRAGTSVHNEQFF
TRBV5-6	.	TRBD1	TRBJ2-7	TGTGCCAGCAGCATCAGGGGGTGGGAGCGTCGCGAGCAGTACTTC	CASSIRGWERREQYF
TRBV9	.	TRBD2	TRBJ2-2	TGTGCCAGCAGCGACCGTCGGACTAGCGGGATCACCGGGGAGCTGTTTTTT	CASSDRRTSGITGELFF
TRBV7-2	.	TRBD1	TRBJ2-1	TGTGCCAGCAGCGGACAGGGGGTTAATGAGCAGTTCTTC	CASSGQGVNEQFF
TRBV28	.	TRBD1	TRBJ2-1	TGTGCCAGCAGTCCCGGGACAGGGGGCTACAATGAGCAGTTCTTC	CASSPGTGGYNEQFF
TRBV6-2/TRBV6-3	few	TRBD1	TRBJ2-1	TGTGCCAGCAGCGCGGACAGGAGTCCTTCCTACAATGAGCAGTTCTTC	CASSADRSPSYNEQFF
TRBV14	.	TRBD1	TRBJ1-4	TGTGCCAGCAGCCGTCGACAGGGATTAGGTGAAAAACTGTTTTTT	CASSRRQGLGEKLFF
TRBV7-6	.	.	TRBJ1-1	TGTGCCAGCAGCTCACAGGAGAACACTGAAGCTTTCTTT	CASSSQENTEAFF
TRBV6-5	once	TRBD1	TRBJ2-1	TGTGCCAGTACAGGGGATGAGCAGTTCTTC	CASTGDEQFF
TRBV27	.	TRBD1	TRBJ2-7	TGTGCCAGCAGTTTAGCCGGACAGGGGACCTCCGAGCAGTACTTC	CASSLAGQGTSEQYF
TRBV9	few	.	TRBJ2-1	TGTGCCAGCAGCGTAGTAGGGGCCTCTTCCAATGAGCAGTTCTTC	CASSVVGASSNEQFF
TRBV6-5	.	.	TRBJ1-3	TGTGCCAGCAGGGCAGGGGATTATTCTGGAAACACCATATATTTT	CASRAGDYSGNTIYF
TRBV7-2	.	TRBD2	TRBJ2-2	TGTGCCAGCAGCCTCGTGGGGGAGGGCACCGGGGAGCTGTTTTTT	CASSLVGEGTGELFF
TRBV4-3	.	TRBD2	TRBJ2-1	TGCGCCAGCAGCCAGAGTAGCGGGGACCTTCGGGAGCAGTTCTTC	CASSQSSGDLREQFF
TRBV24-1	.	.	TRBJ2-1	TGTGCCACCAGTGATTACGGCGGGGCCTTATACAATGAGCAGTTCTTC	CATSDYGGALYNEQFF